These T cell receptor beta chains were read from a single sample in a study of beta chain features in type 1 diabetes. Sequencing used immunoSEQ multiplex PCR; TCRdb keeps in-frame clones, though not all of them. The sample lists about 220,000 clones, 11% occurring once. Sequenced: central memory CD4+ T cells from blood. The receptors shown here come from a man between 18 and 35 years old in good health. Both conserved end residues are part of each CDR3. Each record gives: V gene, D gene, clone size, J gene, CDR3 protein, CDR3 DNA. D genes are given only for firm matches. Only part of the rows carry a size: once, few, many, or a class if the clone is expanded.

v_call: TRBV6-6
d_call: -
clone_size: few
j_call: TRBJ1-1
cdr3_aa: CASGAGEAFF
cdr3_nt: TGTGCCAGCGGAGCGGGAGAAGCTTTCTTT

v_call: TRBV20-1
d_call: -
clone_size: -
j_call: TRBJ1-1
cdr3_aa: CSASPVEAFF
cdr3_nt: TGCAGTGCTAGCCCCGTCGAAGCTTTCTTT

v_call: TRBV4-2
d_call: -
clone_size: -
j_call: TRBJ1-2
cdr3_aa: CASSQAGDGYTF
cdr3_nt: TGTGCCAGCAGCCAAGCGGGCGATGGCTACACCTTC

v_call: TRBV30
d_call: TRBD2
clone_size: -
j_call: TRBJ2-1
cdr3_aa: CAWSEGTSGYNEQFF
cdr3_nt: TGTGCCTGGAGTGAGGGGACTAGCGGGTACAATGAGCAGTTCTTC

v_call: TRBV7-7
d_call: -
clone_size: -
j_call: TRBJ1-3
cdr3_aa: CASSPSSGNTIYF
cdr3_nt: TGTGCTAGCAGCCCCAGCTCTGGAAACACCATATATTTT

v_call: TRBV5-1
d_call: -
clone_size: -
j_call: TRBJ2-5
cdr3_aa: CASSLTGYSKETQYF
cdr3_nt: TGCGCCAGCAGCTTGACAGGATATTCGAAAGAGACCCAGTACTTC

v_call: TRBV29-1
d_call: -
clone_size: few
j_call: TRBJ2-1
cdr3_aa: CSVEELSLKVRRFF
cdr3_nt: TGCAGCGTTGAAGAACTTAGTCTGAAAGTGCGTCGGTTCTTC

v_call: TRBV15
d_call: -
clone_size: -
j_call: TRBJ2-5
cdr3_aa: CATSKPIAWGGAEGTQYF
cdr3_nt: TGTGCCACCAGCAAACCTATAGCTTGGGGAGGCGCGGAAGGGACCCAGTACTTC

v_call: TRBV11-2
d_call: -
clone_size: -
j_call: TRBJ2-1
cdr3_aa: CASSRTSFGEQFF
cdr3_nt: TGTGCCAGCAGCCGGACCTCGTTCGGTGAGCAGTTCTTC

v_call: TRBV15
d_call: TRBD2
clone_size: -
j_call: TRBJ2-1
cdr3_aa: CATSSPSGTNEQFF
cdr3_nt: TGTGCCACCAGCTCCCCTAGCGGGACGAATGAGCAGTTCTTC

v_call: TRBV10-3
d_call: TRBD1
clone_size: -
j_call: TRBJ2-2
cdr3_aa: CAISDPGQGANTGELFF
cdr3_nt: TGTGCCATCAGTGATCCGGGACAGGGCGCGAACACCGGGGAGCTGTTTTTT

v_call: TRBV7-9
d_call: -
clone_size: few
j_call: TRBJ2-7
cdr3_aa: CASSALNQGYEQYF
cdr3_nt: TGTGCCAGCAGCGCACTCAATCAGGGGTACGAGCAGTACTTC

v_call: TRBV14
d_call: -
clone_size: -
j_call: TRBJ2-3
cdr3_aa: CASSTTKGLTDTQYF
cdr3_nt: TGTGCCAGCAGCACGACAAAGGGGCTCACAGATACGCAGTATTTT

v_call: TRBV27
d_call: TRBD2
clone_size: few
j_call: TRBJ2-3
cdr3_aa: CASRGLAGRTDTQYF
cdr3_nt: TGTGCCAGCAGGGGGCTAGCGGGGCGCACAGATACGCAGTATTTT

v_call: TRBV7-6
d_call: -
clone_size: few
j_call: TRBJ2-7
cdr3_aa: CASSPGPSHYEQYF
cdr3_nt: TGTGCCAGCAGCCCCGGGCCTTCCCACTACGAGCAGTACTTC

v_call: TRBV5-5
d_call: -
clone_size: few
j_call: TRBJ2-7
cdr3_aa: CASSTDHYEQYF
cdr3_nt: TGTGCCAGCAGCACGGACCACTACGAGCAGTACTTC

v_call: TRBV18
d_call: -
clone_size: few
j_call: TRBJ2-7
cdr3_aa: CASSPTQDEQYF
cdr3_nt: TGTGCCAGCTCACCAACACAGGACGAGCAGTACTTC

v_call: TRBV7-9
d_call: -
clone_size: -
j_call: TRBJ2-7
cdr3_aa: CASTRLNTGREQYF
cdr3_nt: TGTGCCAGTACTAGACTTAACACGGGAAGGGAGCAGTACTTC

v_call: TRBV9
d_call: -
clone_size: many
j_call: TRBJ2-1
cdr3_aa: CASSVDPYNEQFF
cdr3_nt: TGTGCCAGCAGCGTAGATCCCTACAATGAGCAGTTCTTC

v_call: TRBV10-3
d_call: -
clone_size: many
j_call: TRBJ2-3
cdr3_aa: CAISEGRDTQYF
cdr3_nt: TGTGCCATCAGTGAAGGGAGGGATACGCAGTATTTT

v_call: TRBV28
d_call: -
clone_size: few
j_call: TRBJ1-5
cdr3_aa: CASISHSNQPQHF
cdr3_nt: TGTGCCAGCATCAGCCATAGCAATCAGCCCCAGCATTTT

v_call: TRBV4-1
d_call: -
clone_size: few
j_call: TRBJ2-7
cdr3_aa: CASSREDSSYEQYF
cdr3_nt: TGCGCCAGCAGCCGGGAGGACAGTTCCTACGAGCAGTACTTC

v_call: TRBV18
d_call: TRBD1
clone_size: -
j_call: TRBJ2-1
cdr3_aa: CASSGTVYNEQFF
cdr3_nt: TGTGCCAGCTCAGGGACAGTCTACAATGAGCAGTTCTTC

v_call: TRBV7-2
d_call: TRBD1
clone_size: few
j_call: TRBJ2-3
cdr3_aa: CASRSPTGGRSLEYF
cdr3_nt: TGTGCCAGCAGATCCCCGACAGGGGGCCGTTCGTTAGAGTATTTT

v_call: TRBV25-1
d_call: -
clone_size: -
j_call: TRBJ2-2
cdr3_aa: CASSADGRTGELFF
cdr3_nt: TGTGCCAGCAGTGCGGACGGTAGGACCGGGGAGCTGTTTTTT

v_call: TRBV28
d_call: -
clone_size: few
j_call: TRBJ2-7
cdr3_aa: CASRTQGISYEQYF
cdr3_nt: TGTGCCAGCAGAACGCAGGGGATATCCTACGAGCAGTACTTC

v_call: TRBV5-4
d_call: TRBD2
clone_size: -
j_call: TRBJ2-5
cdr3_aa: CASSFPGGQETQYF
cdr3_nt: TGTGCCAGCAGCTTCCCGGGAGGACAAGAGACCCAGTACTTC

v_call: TRBV9
d_call: TRBD2
clone_size: -
j_call: TRBJ2-1
cdr3_aa: CASSVSLAGGPDNEQFF
cdr3_nt: TGTGCCAGCAGCGTATCTTTAGCGGGAGGGCCTGACAATGAGCAGTTCTTC

v_call: TRBV27
d_call: -
clone_size: many
j_call: TRBJ1-4
cdr3_aa: CASSHGQWEKLFF
cdr3_nt: TGTGCCAGCAGTCACGGACAGTGGGAAAAACTGTTTTTT

v_call: TRBV2
d_call: TRBD1
clone_size: few
j_call: TRBJ1-5
cdr3_aa: CASSSAGTDQPQHF
cdr3_nt: TGTGCCAGCAGTTCGGCTGGGACAGATCAGCCCCAGCATTTT

v_call: TRBV7-6
d_call: TRBD2
clone_size: many
j_call: TRBJ2-7
cdr3_aa: CASSCPTSVTYEQYF
cdr3_nt: TGTGCCAGCAGTTGCCCGACTAGCGTAACCTACGAGCAGTACTTC

v_call: TRBV7-2
d_call: -
clone_size: -
j_call: TRBJ1-1
cdr3_aa: CASSPHGRGNTEAFF
cdr3_nt: TGTGCCAGCAGCCCGCACGGACGGGGAAACACTGAAGCTTTCTTT

v_call: TRBV27
d_call: -
clone_size: -
j_call: TRBJ2-3
cdr3_aa: CASSLSSKYTDTQYF
cdr3_nt: TGTGCCAGCAGTTTATCTTCTAAATACACAGATACGCAGTATTTT

v_call: TRBV30
d_call: -
clone_size: few
j_call: TRBJ1-2
cdr3_aa: CAWRLTPGYTF
cdr3_nt: TGTGCCTGGAGGCTGACACCTGGCTACACCTTC

v_call: TRBV15
d_call: TRBD2
clone_size: -
j_call: TRBJ2-2
cdr3_aa: CATSRRGLAPNRELFF
cdr3_nt: TGTGCCACCAGCAGACGTGGACTAGCCCCAAACCGGGAGCTGTTTTTT

v_call: TRBV14
d_call: -
clone_size: few
j_call: TRBJ1-2
cdr3_aa: CASSQRGTNYGYTF
cdr3_nt: TGTGCCAGCAGCCAACGAGGAACTAACTATGGCTACACCTTC

v_call: TRBV2
d_call: -
clone_size: many
j_call: TRBJ1-5
cdr3_aa: CASSDRSQPQHF
cdr3_nt: TGTGCCAGCAGTGATAGGAGTCAGCCCCAGCATTTT

v_call: TRBV27
d_call: -
clone_size: many
j_call: TRBJ2-4
cdr3_aa: CASSSGAGGIQYF
cdr3_nt: TGTGCCAGCAGTTCGGGGGCAGGAGGCATTCAGTACTTC

v_call: TRBV18
d_call: TRBD2
clone_size: many
j_call: TRBJ2-1
cdr3_aa: CASSPSLAGLYNEQFF
cdr3_nt: TGTGCCAGCTCACCATCACTAGCGGGACTCTACAATGAGCAGTTCTTC

v_call: TRBV30
d_call: TRBD2
clone_size: few
j_call: TRBJ2-7
cdr3_aa: CAGPDAGGIEQYF
cdr3_nt: TGTGCCGGGCCCGATGCCGGGGGGATCGAGCAGTACTTC

v_call: TRBV5-1
d_call: -
clone_size: few
j_call: TRBJ2-2
cdr3_aa: CASSIGTRNTGELFF
cdr3_nt: TGCGCCAGCAGCATCGGGACAAGGAACACCGGGGAGCTGTTTTTT

v_call: TRBV5-1
d_call: -
clone_size: few
j_call: TRBJ1-2
cdr3_aa: CASTTESMSLTF
cdr3_nt: TGCGCCAGCACGACAGAGTCTATGAGCTTGACCTTC

v_call: TRBV6-5
d_call: TRBD1
clone_size: few
j_call: TRBJ1-1
cdr3_aa: CASRDRGAEAFF
cdr3_nt: TGTGCCAGCAGGGACAGGGGCGCTGAAGCTTTCTTT